This TCR beta chain was retrieved from a study of blood T cells in healthy people across ages. Study outcomes and limitations: Leaving the PBMCs unsorted stopped any conclusive comparison of naive versus antigen-experienced cells. Strong correlation existed between TCR beta diversity and naive T cell percentage.

Only a few counts were recorded for this clonotype. Antigen specificity is unknown. A much bigger clone sits one base away, suggesting this may be a read error. The CDR3 totals 15 residues. Germline V gives CDR1 SEHNR, CDR2 FQNEAQ (reference sequence). V was pared by 3 bases and J by 9 bases, with 6 bases of the junction left unmatched. A second PCR, run for roughly 7 to 12 cycles, used a sample-barcoded 5' primer plus a J-beta primer mix. Every cDNA was tagged by a template-switch adaptor with 12 random nucleotides. TCRdb processed the 5' RACE reads anew with MiXCR; each CDR3 protein has one entry. The sample holds 500,000 to 700,000 distinct CDR3 sequences, about 28% seen once. With each sample, at least 5 micrograms of total RNA were extracted.

This rearrangement joins TRBV7-9 to TRBJ1-6, with 9 bases identical to TRBD1. The sequence came from a woman aged 80 or over in good health. The sequenced material came from blood. The CDR3: CASSFRTGAASPLHF. Written as DNA, the CDR3 is TGTGCCAGCAGCTTCCGGACAGGGGCGGCTTCACCCCTCCACTTT.